The 25 T cell receptor beta chains below come from one sample, sequenced in a study of blood T cells in healthy people across ages. A second PCR of about 6 to 12 cycles used a sample-barcoded 5' primer and a J-beta primer mix. TCRdb re-called the 5' RACE reads through MiXCR, storing one row per CDR3 protein. The data hold 1.6 million or so distinct CDR3 sequences, with approximately 32% observed a single time. Sequences were obtained from blood. These receptors were taken from a woman aged 25 to 45 in good health.

This rearrangement joins TRBV20-1 to TRBJ1-1; TRBD1 matches at 8 bases. J gave up 4 bases and V 6 bases, and 13 bases lay outside the gene matches. Looked up from germline, CDR1 is DFQATT and CDR2 is SNEGSKA (reference sequence). The CDR3 has 15 amino acids. The CDR3 is CSALGYQGAGTEAFF. DNA for the CDR3: TGCAGTGCGTTGGGCTATCAGGGGGCCGGCACTGAAGCTTTCTTT.

This rearrangement joins TRBV6-1 to TRBJ1-2, with TRBD1 identical over 9 bases. V dropped 6 bases and J dropped 8; count of bases not matched to a gene: 10. Per germline, CDR1 MNHNS and CDR2 SASEGT. The CDR3 is 14 residues long. CDR3 sequence reads: CASSARWTGEGYTF. CDR3 DNA: TGTGCCAGCAGCGCCCGTTGGACAGGGGAGGGCTACACCTTC.

Concerning this clonotype: This may come from a read error, since a much larger clone is one base off. The chain carries TRBV20-1 and TRBJ2-1, with D perhaps assigned TRBD1 or TRBD2 (6 bases each). CDR3 length: 13 residues. Trimming took 2 bases from V and 10 from J, leaving 15 bases between them. Germline lookup yields CDR1 DFQATT and CDR2 SNEGSKA (reference sequence). Written as DNA, the CDR3 is TGCAGTGCTAGACAGGGGACTGCCTACGAGCAGTTCTTC. Translating it yields CSARQGTAYEQFF.

J is TRBJ1-2 and V is TRBV6-5; TRBD1 matches 7 bases. Per germline, CDR1 MNHEY and CDR2 SVGAGI. After removal of 2 bases from V and 0 bases from J, the junction contained 18 bases not matched to a gene. CDR3 size: 20 residues. The CDR3 loop reads CASSYRPGQARKTANYGYTF. CDR3 coding DNA: TGTGCCAGCAGTTACAGGCCTGGACAGGCCAGGAAAACCGCTAACTATGGCTACACCTTC.

The genes are TRBV3-1 and TRBJ2-5; D is possibly TRBD1 or TRBD2 (6 bases each). CDR1 and CDR2 from the germline V gene are LGHDT and YNNKEL (reference sequence). V was cut by 4 bases and J by 4 bases, with 16 bases left in between. The CDR3 runs to 15 residues. The chain's CDR3 is CASSLTWGARETQYF. The CDR3 nucleotides read TGTGCCAGCAGCCTGACGTGGGGGGCGCGAGAGACCCAGTACTTC.

The chain is built from TRBV20-1 and TRBJ2-1, with a weak D call TRBD1 (6 bases). The V gene's germline CDR1 is DFQATT and CDR2 SNEGSKA (reference sequence). The CDR3 sequence is 12 residues long. Trimming removed 6 bases at V and 8 bases at J, with 14 bases between. The CDR3 loop is CSAEGVVDEQFF. CDR3 in DNA: TGCAGTGCCGAGGGGGTAGTCGATGAGCAGTTCTTC.

The chain employs TRBV4-1 and TRBJ2-7; D may be TRBD2 (6 bases). Trimming removed 4 bases from V and 3 bases from J, with 22 bases in between. The CDR3 runs to 17 residues. Germline CDR1 is MGHRA and CDR2 is YSYEKL. The CDR3 coding sequence is TGCGCCAGCAGCCCGCCCCGAGGTGCGGGGAACTACTACGAGCAGTACTTC. Encoded protein: CASSPPRGAGNYYEQYF.

The rearrangement uses TRBV9 and TRBJ2-2; no definite D call. This CDR3 is 15 amino acids long. Germline V gives CDR1 SGDLS, CDR2 YYNGEE. V lost 4 bases and J lost 4, with 14 bases in between. The CDR3 DNA is TGTGCCAGCAGCCTGGGGAACCCCTCCACCGGGGAGCTGTTTTTT. Protein sequence: CASSLGNPSTGELFF.

In its sample, this clonotype was seen a few times. The chain is built from TRBV7-8 and TRBJ1-6; D is ambiguous. V was clipped by 1 base and J by 8 bases, with 9 bases between them. Per germline, CDR1 SGHVS and CDR2 FQNEAQ. CDR3 size: 14 residues. CDR3 region: CASSLERLYSPLHF. The CDR3, as DNA: TGTGCCAGCAGCTTAGAAAGGCTTTATTCACCCCTCCACTTT.

The genes are TRBV9 and TRBJ2-2; D is perhaps TRBD1 or TRBD2 (5 bases each). The CDR3 extends over 15 amino acids. From germline, CDR1 is SGDLS and CDR2 YYNGEE. The V and J ends lost 1 base and 3 bases respectively, with 10 bases between them. The CDR3 sequence is CASSVRRDHTGELFF. The CDR3 DNA follows: TGTGCCAGCAGCGTAAGAAGGGACCACACCGGGGAGCTGTTTTTT.

The rearrangement links TRBV5-5 to TRBJ1-5, with 9 bases aligning to TRBD1. Per germline, CDR1 SGHKS and CDR2 YYEKEE (reference sequence). This CDR3 comprises 15 residues. Germline trimming cut 0 bases from V and 6 bases from J; bases unmatched to any gene: 4. CDR3 nucleotides: TGTGCCAGCAGCTTGGCTCCGGACAGGGGTCAGCCCCAGCATTTT. Its protein is CASSLAPDRGQPQHF.

This chain links TRBV9 with TRBJ1-4; 7 nucleotides match TRBD1. Germline V lookup: CDR1 SGDLS, CDR2 YYNGEE. The V segment lost 5 bases and the J segment 7 bases; nucleotides outside the gene matches: 5. The length of the CDR3 is 13 residues. Here the CDR3 DNA reads TGTGCCAGCAGTATTAGACAGGGTGAAAAACTGTTTTTT. The encoded protein is CASSIRQGEKLFF.

This clonotype was observed a handful of times. The chain carries TRBV20-1 and TRBJ2-2; the match to TRBD1 covers 9 bases. The length of the CDR3 is 17 residues. Per the germline V gene, CDR1 is DFQATT and CDR2 is SNEGSKA (reference sequence). Losses at the gene ends were 0 bases for V and 5 bases for J; bases not matched to a gene: 10. CDR3 DNA sequence: TGCAGTGCTAGAGACGTCACAGGGGGCGGTTGGACCGGGGAGCTGTTTTTT. Residues: CSARDVTGGGWTGELFF.

The sample holds a few counts of this clonotype. This chain joins TRBV9 and TRBJ1-1, with D possibly matching TRBD1 (6 bases). V was trimmed by 4 bases and J by 1 base, leaving 11 bases between them. There are 14 residues in the CDR3. CDR1 and CDR2 from the germline V gene are SGDLS and YYNGEE. The CDR3 nucleotides are TGTGCCAGCAGCTCAGGGGTCGAGAACACTGAAGCTTTCTTT. Translated, it gives CASSSGVENTEAFF.

This clonotype was detected a few times. The rearrangement joins TRBV6-5 to TRBJ2-5; 7 positions match TRBD1. Per the germline V gene, CDR1 is MNHEY and CDR2 is SVGAGI. J was trimmed by 1 base and V by 6 bases; bases with no gene match: 5. The CDR3 is made up of 14 amino acids. CDR3 sequence: CASRKTGVQETQYF. The CDR3 DNA reads TGTGCCAGCAGAAAAACAGGGGTCCAAGAGACCCAGTACTTC.

This clonotype was counted between two and nine times. The chain combines TRBV27 with TRBJ2-5; the match to TRBD1 covers 7 bases. Germline CDR1 reads MNHEY; CDR2 reads SMNVEV (reference sequence). The trim removed 5 bases at V and 2 bases at J, leaving 11 bases unmatched. This CDR3 region has 16 residues. CDR3 in DNA: TGTGCCAGCAGTCCGTCCCGGACAGGTTCTCAAGAGACCCAGTACTTC. Protein: CASSPSRTGSQETQYF.

The chain employs TRBV5-1 and TRBJ2-7; tentative D call: TRBD2 (6 bases). The germline CDR1 and CDR2 sequences are SGHRS and YFSETQ. The CDR3 sequence is 17 residues long. The V end lost 0 bases, the J end lost 1 base, and 17 bases lay between the germline ends. CDR3 sequence reads: CASSLVPRSGQSYEQYF. CDR3 sequence (DNA): TGCGCCAGCAGCTTGGTCCCTAGGAGCGGGCAATCCTACGAGCAGTACTTC.

V gene TRBV7-3 combines with J gene TRBJ2-4, with TRBD1 matching 8 bases. The CDR3 is 16 amino acids. Unmatched junction bases numbered 8, after V lost 5 bases and J lost 2 bases. Germline V gives CDR1 SGHTA, CDR2 FQGTGA. The CDR3 reads CASSHLRGRTKNIQYF. The CDR3, as DNA: TGTGCCAGCAGCCATCTCAGGGGGCGGACCAAAAACATTCAGTACTTC.

This chain uses TRBV27 with TRBJ2-7; maybe TRBD2 (6 bases). This CDR3 spans 14 amino acids. The V gene's germline CDR1 is MNHEY and CDR2 SMNVEV (reference sequence). Trimming shortened V by 3 bases and J by 3 bases, and 12 bases separated the two germline ends. The CDR3 loop is CASSFAPEGYEQYF. DNA of the CDR3: TGTGCCAGCAGTTTTGCCCCGGAGGGCTACGAGCAGTACTTC.

This clonotype was seen only a few times. This chain links TRBV4-1 with TRBJ2-1, with D uncertain. CDR3 length equals 15 residues. V lost 1 base to trimming and J lost 2 bases, with 9 bases between them. The germline gives CDR1 MGHRA, CDR2 YSYEKL. In DNA form, the CDR3 reads TGCGCCAGCAGCCAAGTGGGGTTACCCTACAATGAGCAGTTCTTC. As protein: CASSQVGLPYNEQFF.

J is TRBJ1-3 and V is TRBV12-3 or TRBV12-4; D is undetermined. V dropped 5 bases and J dropped 8 bases, with 16 bases sitting between them. CDR3 length: 14 residues. CDR3 region: CASSDGEAMDTIYF. The CDR3 region has the DNA TGTGCCAGCAGTGACGGGGAGGCCATGGACACCATATATTTT.

V is TRBV7-3 and J is TRBJ2-3; D gene ambiguous. Between the trimmed V and J ends, which lost 4 bases and 4 bases, there was a span of 9 bases. Looked up from germline, CDR1 is SGHTA and CDR2 is FQGTGA. The CDR3 is made up of 13 amino acids. CDR3 coding DNA: TGTGCCAGCAGCTGGAAGCAGGCAGATACGCAGTATTTT. Translating gives CASSWKQADTQYF.

The table lists this clonotype with a few counts. Germline and junction disagree at one end, which may indicate a read error. This chain links TRBV12-3 or TRBV12-4 with TRBJ2-2; possible D gene TRBD1, 6 bases. CDR3 size: 14 residues. CDR3 loop: CASSLGGGTGERFF. DNA of the CDR3: TGTGCCAGCAGTTTAGGAGGGGGAACCGGGGAGCGGTTTTTT.

V usage is TRBV28 and J usage is TRBJ2-7; TRBD2 agrees at 8 bases. The CDR3 covers 23 residues. Germline V gives CDR1 MDHEN, CDR2 SYDVKM. V lost 4 bases, J lost 0 bases, and 29 bases stayed unmatched. In DNA, the CDR3 is TGTGCCAGCAGTTCCCTTCGGGGTAGCGGGGAGCTCGGAGCAACCCTGAGCTCCTACGAGCAGTACTTC. Protein: CASSSLRGSGELGATLSSYEQYF.

With respect to this clonotype: A much larger clonotype is one base distant, so this may be a read error. The V and J genes are TRBV7-9 and TRBJ2-1; unclear D gene. Trimming removed 7 bases from V and 7 bases from J, with 5 bases in between. The CDR3 runs to 10 residues. Germline loops: CDR1 SEHNR, CDR2 FQNEAQ (reference sequence). The CDR3 DNA sequence: TGTGCCAGCACCACAAATGAGCAGTTCTTC. It is translated as CASTTNEQFF. The entire variable domain, with the rest obtained from reference TRBV7-9 and TRBJ2-1, is as follows: DTGVSQNPRHKITKRGQNVTFRCDPISEHNRLYWYRQTLGQGPEFLTYFQNEAQLEKSRLLSDRFSAERPKGSFSTLEIQRTEQGDSAMYLCASTTNEQFFGPGTRLTVL.